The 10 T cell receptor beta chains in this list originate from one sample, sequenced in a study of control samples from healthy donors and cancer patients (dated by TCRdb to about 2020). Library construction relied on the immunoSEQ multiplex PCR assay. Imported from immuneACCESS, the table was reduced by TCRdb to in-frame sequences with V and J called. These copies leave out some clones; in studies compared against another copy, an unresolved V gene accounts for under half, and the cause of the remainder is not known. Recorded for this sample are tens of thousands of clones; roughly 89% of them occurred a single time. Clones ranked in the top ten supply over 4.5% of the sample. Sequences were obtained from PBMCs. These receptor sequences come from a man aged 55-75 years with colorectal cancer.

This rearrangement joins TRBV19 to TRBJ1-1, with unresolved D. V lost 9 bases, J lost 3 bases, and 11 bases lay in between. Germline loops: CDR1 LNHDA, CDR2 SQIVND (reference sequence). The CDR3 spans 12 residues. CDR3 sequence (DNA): TGTGCCAGCAATGGGCAGTACACTGAAGCTTTCTTT. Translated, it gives CASNGQYTEAFF.

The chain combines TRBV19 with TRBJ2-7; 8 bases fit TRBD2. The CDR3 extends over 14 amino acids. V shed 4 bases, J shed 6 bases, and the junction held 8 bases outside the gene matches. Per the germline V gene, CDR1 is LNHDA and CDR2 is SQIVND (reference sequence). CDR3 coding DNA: TGTGCCAGTAGTACCTCCGGGACTAGAGGCGAGCAGTACTTC. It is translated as CASSTSGTRGEQYF.

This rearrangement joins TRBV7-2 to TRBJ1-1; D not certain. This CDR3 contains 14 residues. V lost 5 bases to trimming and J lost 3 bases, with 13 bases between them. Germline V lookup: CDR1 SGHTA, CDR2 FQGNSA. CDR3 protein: CASSEGYSYTEAFF. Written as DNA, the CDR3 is TGTGCCAGCAGCGAAGGATACAGCTACACTGAAGCTTTCTTT.

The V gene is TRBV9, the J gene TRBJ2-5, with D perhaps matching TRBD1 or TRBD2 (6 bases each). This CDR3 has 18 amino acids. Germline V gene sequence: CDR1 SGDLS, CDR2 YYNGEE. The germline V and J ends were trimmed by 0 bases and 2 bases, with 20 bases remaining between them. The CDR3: CASSVGWGAQTTQETQYF. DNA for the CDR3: TGTGCCAGCAGCGTAGGGTGGGGGGCACAAACCACACAAGAGACCCAGTACTTC. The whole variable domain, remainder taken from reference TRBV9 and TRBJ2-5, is DSGVTQTPKHLITATGQRVTLRCSPRSGDLSVYWYQQSLDQGLQFLIQYYNGEERAKGNILERFSAQQFPDLHSELNLSSLELGDSALYFCASSVGWGAQTTQETQYFGPGTRLLVL.

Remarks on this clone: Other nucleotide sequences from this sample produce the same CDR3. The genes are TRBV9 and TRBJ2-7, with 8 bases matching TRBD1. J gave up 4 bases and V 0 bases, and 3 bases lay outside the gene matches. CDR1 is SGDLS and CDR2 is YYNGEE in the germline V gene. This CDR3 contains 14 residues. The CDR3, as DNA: TGTGCCAGCAGCGTAGGGCAGGGGGCTTACGAGCAGTACTTC. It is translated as CASSVGQGAYEQYF.

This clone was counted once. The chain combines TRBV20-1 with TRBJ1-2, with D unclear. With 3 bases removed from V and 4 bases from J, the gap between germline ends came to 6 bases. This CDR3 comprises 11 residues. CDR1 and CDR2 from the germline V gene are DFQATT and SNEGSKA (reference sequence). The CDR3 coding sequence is TGCAGTGCTAGGTTCGGCTATGGCTACACCTTC. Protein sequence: CSARFGYGYTF.

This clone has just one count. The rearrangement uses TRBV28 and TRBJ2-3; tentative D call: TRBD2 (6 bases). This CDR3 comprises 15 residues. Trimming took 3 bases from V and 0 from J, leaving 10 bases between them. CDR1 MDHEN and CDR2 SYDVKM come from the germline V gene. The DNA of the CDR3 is TGTGCCAGCAGTTTTGCGGGGCCCAGCACAGATACGCAGTATTTT. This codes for CASSFAGPSTDTQYF. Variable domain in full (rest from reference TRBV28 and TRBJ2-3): DVKVTQSSRYLVKRTGEKVFLECVQDMDHENMFWYRQDPGLGLRLIYFSYDVKMKEKGDIPEGYSVSREKKERFSLILESASTNQTSMYLCASSFAGPSTDTQYFGPGTRLTVL.

Written as DNA, the CDR3 is TGCGCCAGCAGCCCGTCGGACAGGTTTGGATCACCCCTCCACTTT. Amino acid sequence: CASSPSDRFGSPLHF. This rearrangement joins TRBV5-1 to TRBJ1-6; 7 bases are shared with TRBD1. The V and J ends lost 4 bases and 10 bases, in that order; junction bases with no gene match: 11. The CDR3 sequence is 15 residues long. Per germline, CDR1 SGHRS and CDR2 YFSETQ.

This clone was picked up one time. Here the CDR3 reads CAWSVLHNTGELFF. As DNA, the CDR3 is TGTGCCTGGAGTGTACTCCACAACACCGGGGAGCTGTTTTTT. The rearrangement uses TRBV30 and TRBJ2-2; no clear D gene. This CDR3 region has 14 residues. With 0 bases removed from V and 2 bases from J, the gap between germline ends came to 7 bases. Germline lookup yields CDR1 GTSNPN and CDR2 SVGIG (reference sequence).

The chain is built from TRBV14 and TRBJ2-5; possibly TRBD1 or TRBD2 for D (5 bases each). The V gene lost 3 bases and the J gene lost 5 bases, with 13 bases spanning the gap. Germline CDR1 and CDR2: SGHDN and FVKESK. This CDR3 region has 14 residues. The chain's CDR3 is CASSQGPPRETQYF. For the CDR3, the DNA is TGTGCCAGCAGCCAGGGACCCCCCCGTGAGACCCAGTACTTC. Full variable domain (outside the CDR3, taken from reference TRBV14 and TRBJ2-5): EAGVTQFPSHSVIEKGQTVTLRCDPISGHDNLYWYRRVMGKEIKFLLHFVKESKQDESGMPNNRFLAERTGGTYSTLKVQPAELEDSGVYFCASSQGPPRETQYFGPGTRLLVL.